A selection of T cell receptor beta chains follows, all from one sample in a study of T cells in Graves' hyperthyroidism and ophthalmopathy. TCRdb re-called the multiplex PCR reads with MiXCR, one entry per CDR3 protein. Of 250,000 to 350,000 distinct CDR3 sequences in the sample, around 22% are singletons; the top ten hold around 60%. Specimen: blood. The receptors stem from a man aged 30 to 39 with Graves' ophthalmopathy. Both conserved end residues are part of each CDR3. Fields, in order: clone size, J gene, V gene, D gene, CDR3 DNA, CDR3 protein. A D gene is named only where the DNA matches it firmly. Clone size is shown for a subset of rows, as once, few, many or a class of expanded clone.

size: NA
J: TRBJ1-3
V: TRBV29-1
D: NA
DNA: TGCAGCGTTGAATTGCACAGCTCTGGAAACACCATATATTTT
CDR3: CSVELHSSGNTIYF

size: NA
J: TRBJ2-5
V: TRBV5-1
D: NA
DNA: TGCGCCAGCAGCTTGGGACAGCACCAAGAGACCCAGTACTTC
CDR3: CASSLGQHQETQYF

size: many
J: TRBJ2-7
V: TRBV20-1
D: TRBD1
DNA: TGCAGTGCTAGTCCGTTCAGGGGGTTCACCTACGAGCAGTACTTC
CDR3: CSASPFRGFTYEQYF

size: few
J: TRBJ1-2
V: TRBV28
D: TRBD1
DNA: TGTGCCAGCAGTTTTCTTCGCAGGGGGTATGGCTACACCTTC
CDR3: CASSFLRRGYGYTF

size: NA
J: TRBJ1-1
V: TRBV6-2/TRBV6-3
D: NA
DNA: TGTGCCAGCAGTCCGGGACGGACAATGGTGAACACTGAAGCTTTCTTT
CDR3: CASSPGRTMVNTEAFF

size: many
J: TRBJ1-1
V: TRBV11-2
D: NA
DNA: TGTGCCAGCAGCCGTCCGCAGGGCCTTGAAGCTTTCTTT
CDR3: CASSRPQGLEAFF

size: many
J: TRBJ1-2
V: TRBV2
D: TRBD1
DNA: TGTGCCAGCAGTGAAAGGACAGGGGGAGGCTATGGCTACACCTTC
CDR3: CASSERTGGGYGYTF

size: NA
J: TRBJ2-1
V: TRBV29-1
D: NA
DNA: TGCAGCGTTCTTCCCGGGACGTCTCGGAATGAGCAGTTCTTC
CDR3: CSVLPGTSRNEQFF

size: many
J: TRBJ2-7
V: TRBV20-1
D: TRBD1
DNA: TGCAGTGCCGTGGCCCCGGCAGGGGGCGACGAGCAGTACTTC
CDR3: CSAVAPAGGDEQYF

size: few
J: TRBJ2-7
V: TRBV6-1
D: TRBD2
DNA: TGTGCCAGCAGTATATCTAGCGGGGGCCCCTACGAGCAGTACTTC
CDR3: CASSISSGGPYEQYF

size: NA
J: TRBJ2-1
V: TRBV7-2
D: NA
DNA: TGTGCCAGCAGCTTTCGGACACCGTTATACAATGAGCAGTTCTTC
CDR3: CASSFRTPLYNEQFF

size: few
J: TRBJ1-5
V: TRBV11-1
D: NA
DNA: TGTGCCAGCAGCCCGTCCCCTGATCAGCCCCAGCATTTT
CDR3: CASSPSPDQPQHF

size: many
J: TRBJ1-6
V: TRBV11-2
D: NA
DNA: TGTGCCAGCAGCTTAGAATTGGACTCACCCCTCCACTTT
CDR3: CASSLELDSPLHF

size: NA
J: TRBJ2-1
V: TRBV24-1
D: TRBD1
DNA: TGTGCCACCAGTGAGGAAGGACAGGGAACCTACAATGAGCAGTTCTTC
CDR3: CATSEEGQGTYNEQFF

size: NA
J: TRBJ2-1
V: TRBV5-1
D: TRBD2
DNA: TGCGCCAGCAGCTTTCTAGCGGTTAGCTCCTACAATGAGCAGTTCTTC
CDR3: CASSFLAVSSYNEQFF

size: many
J: TRBJ1-2
V: TRBV3-1
D: NA
DNA: TGTGCCAGCAGCAGTTCTCCCTATGGCTACACCTTC
CDR3: CASSSSPYGYTF

size: few
J: TRBJ2-6
V: TRBV7-2
D: NA
DNA: TGTGCCAGCAGCTTAGCCTCACTTGGCGTCCTGACTTTC
CDR3: CASSLASLGVLTF

size: NA
J: TRBJ2-7
V: TRBV11-2
D: NA
DNA: TGTGCCAGCAGCTTCGCCTTAACGGCGCGGGGTGAGCAGTACTTC
CDR3: CASSFALTARGEQYF

size: few
J: TRBJ2-7
V: TRBV5-1
D: NA
DNA: TGCGCCAGCAGCAAGCAAGACAGGACCTACGAGCAGTACTTC
CDR3: CASSKQDRTYEQYF

size: NA
J: TRBJ2-7
V: TRBV20-1
D: NA
DNA: TGCAGTGCTAGAGATCTCTCTGGGTACGAGCAGTACTTC
CDR3: CSARDLSGYEQYF

size: few
J: TRBJ2-7
V: TRBV29-1
D: TRBD1
DNA: TGCAGCGTTGCCCCACAGACAGGGGGCAGCTACGAGCAGTACTTC
CDR3: CSVAPQTGGSYEQYF

size: NA
J: TRBJ2-6
V: TRBV7-3
D: TRBD1
DNA: TGTGCCAGCAGCTTAGATGGGACAGCCTTATCTGGGGCCAACGTCCTGACTTTC
CDR3: CASSLDGTALSGANVLTF

size: few
J: TRBJ1-1
V: TRBV19
D: TRBD1
DNA: TGTGCCAGTACCAAACAGGGGGCTGAAGCTTTCTTT
CDR3: CASTKQGAEAFF

size: NA
J: TRBJ2-3
V: TRBV24-1
D: TRBD1
DNA: TGTGCCACCAGTTTTGGACAGGGCAGCAATACAGATACGCAGTATTTT
CDR3: CATSFGQGSNTDTQYF

size: many
J: TRBJ2-1
V: TRBV11-1
D: TRBD2
DNA: TGTGCCAGCAGCTCGGGACTAGCGGGACTAAATGAGCAGTTCTTC
CDR3: CASSSGLAGLNEQFF

size: NA
J: TRBJ2-7
V: TRBV27
D: NA
DNA: TGTGCCAGCAGTGTCTCCAGGGTGTATGGCTCCTACGAGCAGTACTTC
CDR3: CASSVSRVYGSYEQYF

size: few
J: TRBJ2-3
V: TRBV29-1
D: NA
DNA: TGCAGCTCCTTGGGGGAGGCCGTGGTTGGTACGCAGTATTTT
CDR3: CSSLGEAVVGTQYF

size: many
J: TRBJ2-1
V: TRBV25-1
D: NA
DNA: TGTGCCAGCAGTGAATTAGGGCAAAGATTACCCCACAATGAGCAGTTCTTC
CDR3: CASSELGQRLPHNEQFF

size: few
J: TRBJ1-3
V: TRBV28
D: NA
DNA: TGTGCCAGCAGTTTGCTCCAGAGCTCTGGAAACACCATATATTTT
CDR3: CASSLLQSSGNTIYF

size: NA
J: TRBJ1-6
V: TRBV7-9
D: NA
DNA: TGTGCCAGCACCCTAGGGGGGGACGGCTCTAATTCACCCCTCCACTTT
CDR3: CASTLGGDGSNSPLHF

size: few
J: TRBJ2-7
V: TRBV12-5
D: TRBD1
DNA: TGTGCTAGTGGTCTCGGACAGGGCTACGAGCAGTACTTC
CDR3: CASGLGQGYEQYF

size: few
J: TRBJ2-7
V: TRBV7-8
D: NA
DNA: TGTGCCAGCAGCTTAGAGGAGGGTTACGAGCAGTACTTC
CDR3: CASSLEEGYEQYF

size: many
J: TRBJ1-5
V: TRBV30
D: NA
DNA: TGTGCCTGGAGAACGGCAGGCAGCAATCAGCCCCAGCATTTT
CDR3: CAWRTAGSNQPQHF

size: many
J: TRBJ2-4
V: TRBV3-1
D: TRBD2
DNA: TGTGCCAGCAGCAGAGCGGCTAGCGGGAGTAATCAGTACTTC
CDR3: CASSRAASGSNQYF

size: few
J: TRBJ2-7
V: TRBV18
D: NA
DNA: TGTGCCAGCTCACCAGGAAAGAGCTCCTACGAGCAGTACTTC
CDR3: CASSPGKSSYEQYF

size: NA
J: TRBJ2-2
V: TRBV7-9
D: NA
DNA: TGTGCCAGCAGCTGGGACTCTGGGGCCAACACCGGGGAGCTGTTTTTT
CDR3: CASSWDSGANTGELFF

size: NA
J: TRBJ2-5
V: TRBV11-3
D: NA
DNA: TGTGCCAGCAGCTCTTTTCGGTTCCAAGAGACCCAGTACTTC
CDR3: CASSSFRFQETQYF

size: NA
J: TRBJ2-1
V: TRBV3-1
D: TRBD2
DNA: TGTGCCAGCAGCCAAGAGAGCGGGGGGGTATCTGAGCAGTTCTTC
CDR3: CASSQESGGVSEQFF

size: NA
J: TRBJ1-2
V: TRBV5-1
D: NA
DNA: TGCGCCAGCAGAGACGGCCGGTACTATGGCTACACCTTC
CDR3: CASRDGRYYGYTF

size: many
J: TRBJ1-1
V: TRBV5-1
D: NA
DNA: TGCGCCAGCAGCTTGACCACCTCAGGGGAAGGCACTGAAGCTTTCTTT
CDR3: CASSLTTSGEGTEAFF

size: NA
J: TRBJ2-7
V: TRBV4-1
D: TRBD2
DNA: TGCGCCAGCAGCCAATCCCGACTAGCGGCACCCTACGAGCAGTACTTC
CDR3: CASSQSRLAAPYEQYF

size: NA
J: TRBJ2-1
V: TRBV6-1
D: NA
DNA: TGTGCCAGCAGCTCCTTGGCGGAGCAGTTCTTC
CDR3: CASSSLAEQFF

size: many
J: TRBJ2-5
V: TRBV12-3/TRBV12-4
D: TRBD2
DNA: TGTGCCAGCAGTCGTGGCCCGGGACTAGCGGAAGAGACCCAGTACTTC
CDR3: CASSRGPGLAEETQYF

size: NA
J: TRBJ2-1
V: TRBV11-1
D: NA
DNA: TGTGCCAGCAGCTTAGGGTTCATCTCCTACAATGAGCAGTTCTTC
CDR3: CASSLGFISYNEQFF

size: NA
J: TRBJ1-3
V: TRBV18
D: TRBD1
DNA: TGTGCCAGCTCACCACCAGGGGGCCGTGGAAACACCATATATTTT
CDR3: CASSPPGGRGNTIYF

size: NA
J: TRBJ2-4
V: TRBV30
D: TRBD1
DNA: TGTGCCTGGAGTCCCCCCCGGGCAGGGGGCAAAAACATTCAGTACTTC
CDR3: CAWSPPRAGGKNIQYF

size: NA
J: TRBJ1-2
V: TRBV12-3/TRBV12-4
D: TRBD1
DNA: TGTGCCAGCAGGGCCGGGACAGGGCCCCGCTACACCTTC
CDR3: CASRAGTGPRYTF

size: few
J: TRBJ2-7
V: TRBV3-1
D: TRBD2
DNA: TGTGCCAGCAGCCAATGGGTTGCTAGCGGGTTTTCGTACGAGCAGTACTTC
CDR3: CASSQWVASGFSYEQYF

size: NA
J: TRBJ2-2
V: TRBV19
D: TRBD2
DNA: TGTGCCAGTACGGGGGGAGGGCGGTACACCGGGGAGCTGTTTTTT
CDR3: CASTGGGRYTGELFF